This T cell receptor beta chain was recovered during a study of T-cell memory formation after mild COVID-19. Study-wide results and limits: Contracting clones from day 15 to 85 had balanced CD4/CD8; later expanders favoured CD4+. SARS-CoV-2 specificity of second-wave clones peaking day 37 was unconfirmed. Within pre-infection memory, some responding clones were found, suggesting cross-reactive memory joined.

As to this clonotype: Its antigen is still unknown.

The 5'RACE method, run with constant-segment primers, produced TCR alpha and TCR beta cDNA libraries (carrying sample barcodes and UMIs). MiXCR, applied by TCRdb to the 5' RACE reads, yields one record per CDR3 protein. The table records 90,000 to 120,000 distinct CDR3 sequences, approximately 15% of them present only once. V was clipped by 2 bases and J by 14 bases, with 11 bases between them. The CDR3 spans 12 residues. The V gene's germline CDR1 is SGHNT and CDR2 YYREEE (reference sequence). The clonotype was recovered from a man in his late teens or twenties who had mild COVID-19 (a few samples of this study predate the infection). Cell type and time point are not known. The sample comprised PBMCs or a T cell subset sorted from them (not recorded which). This chain joins TRBV5-4 and TRBJ1-6; D gene uncertain. CDR3 nucleotides: TGTGCCAGCAGCTTCTTTCCGTCGACCCTCCACTTT. Its protein product is CASSFFPSTLHF.